The rows below give T cell receptor beta chains drawn from one sample of a study of blood T cell repertoires in COVID-19. This table comes from immunoSEQ multiplex PCR, and its TCRdb copy is limited to in-frame clones, with some not included. This sample has 40,000 to 60,000 clones, with about four fifths found just once. Sequences were obtained from peripheral blood. Source of these receptors: a man aged 50 to 60 with acute or convalescent COVID-19. Each CDR3 is given with its conserved first and last residue.

J	V	CDR3
TRBJ1-3	TRBV28	CASSIPTRFSGNTIYF
TRBJ1-6	TRBV9	CASSPTGGSGSPLHF
TRBJ2-4	TRBV7-2	CASSQIWEGRNIQYF
TRBJ2-1	TRBV24-1	CATSGPGTLNNEQFF
TRBJ2-1	TRBV9	CASSVSTRTYNEQFF
TRBJ1-6	TRBV7-8	CASSPSPTAPLHF
TRBJ1-5	TRBV30	CAWSVFNSNQPQHF
TRBJ2-3	TRBV3-1/TRBV3-2	CASSLGASGRNTQYF
TRBJ1-3	TRBV7-6	CASSPGAAGNTIYF
TRBJ1-2	TRBV7-9	CASSPRSFNYGYTF
TRBJ2-2	TRBV5-4	CASSRYRGDPGELFF
TRBJ2-7	TRBV19	CASSKALGGGPYEQYF
TRBJ2-2	TRBV6-4	CATRELRDTGELFF
TRBJ1-4	TRBV12-3/TRBV12-4	CASRGALDEKLFF
TRBJ1-3	TRBV27	CASSFRQGEGNTIYF
TRBJ2-3	TRBV30	CAWSAGVGTDTQYF